Following are 6 T cell receptor beta chains from one sample sequenced in a study of blood T cells in healthy people across ages. Then a second PCR, running about 6 to 12 cycles, was carried out with a sample-barcoded 5' primer and a J-beta primer mix. TCRdb re-analysed the 5' RACE reads in MiXCR, keeping a single row per CDR3 protein. The sample has 1 million or so distinct CDR3 sequences, less than 50% seen once; the top ten hold under 20%. The sequenced sample was blood. The receptors derive from a woman aged 55-75 years in good health.

The rearrangement uses TRBV6-5 and TRBJ2-3; 7 bases line up with TRBD1. Germline-derived CDR1 and CDR2 are MNHEY and SVGAGI. With 10 bases clipped from V and 0 bases from J, the junction kept 13 bases outside the gene matches. The CDR3 is 16 residues long. CDR3 bases: TGTGCCAACACGACAGGGCGAGGGGTTAGCACAGATACGCAGTATTTT. Amino acid sequence: CANTTGRGVSTDTQYF.

The gene calls are TRBV5-6 and TRBJ2-5; 9 bases fit TRBD1. The end of the DNA aligns better with TRBJ2-7, so the J call may be wrong. The germline gives CDR1 SGHDT, CDR2 YYEEEE. This CDR3 contains 15 residues. CDR3 in amino acids: CASSLSGQGFHEQYF. In nucleotides, the CDR3 is TGTGCCAGCAGCTTGTCGGGACAGGGTTTCCACGAGCAGTACTTC.

There are a few counts of this clonotype. J is TRBJ2-7 and V is TRBV25-1; TRBD1 matches at 9 bases. Per the germline V gene, CDR1 is MGHDK and CDR2 is SYGVNS. The trim removed 6 bases at V and 6 bases at J, leaving 9 bases unmatched. There are 14 residues in the CDR3. CDR3 loop: CASRDPGQGAEQYF. The CDR3 DNA is TGTGCCAGCAGAGACCCGGGACAGGGTGCCGAGCAGTACTTC.

The chain links TRBV7-7 to TRBJ2-1; possible D gene TRBD2, 6 bases. Germline-derived CDR1 and CDR2 are SSHAT and FNYEAQ (reference sequence). V gave up 3 bases and J gave up 4 bases, with 22 bases separating them. The CDR3 loop spans 18 amino acids. The CDR3 DNA reads TGTGCCAGCAGCTTCAGGTGTAGCGGACGGGCAGTGTACAATGAGCAGTTCTTC. Translation: CASSFRCSGRAVYNEQFF.

The rearrangement uses TRBV15 and TRBJ2-7; weak D call: TRBD1 (5 bases). The CDR3 sequence is 13 residues long. Trimming shortened V by 6 bases and J by 0 bases, and 9 bases separated the two germline ends. The germline V gene encodes CDR1 LNHNV and CDR2 YYDKDF (reference sequence). The CDR3 protein is CATRTVSSYEQYF. CDR3 nucleotides: TGTGCCACCAGGACAGTGAGCTCCTACGAGCAGTACTTC.

This chain links TRBV7-3 with TRBJ2-1, with D hard to call. Germline lookup yields CDR1 SGHTA and CDR2 FQGTGA. The germline V and J ends were trimmed by 5 bases and 6 bases, with 11 bases remaining between them. This CDR3 comprises 13 residues. The CDR3 DNA is TGTGCCAGCAGCGTAGGTCACAGCAATGAGCAGTTCTTC. This sequence encodes CASSVGHSNEQFF. The variable domain in full, with the rest retrieved from reference TRBV7-3 and TRBJ2-1, is GAGVSQTPSNKVTEKGKYVELRCDPISGHTALYWYRQSLGQGPEFLIYFQGTGAADDSGLPNDRFFAVRPEGSVSTLKIQRTERGDSAVYLCASSVGHSNEQFFGPGTRLTVL.